Presented here are 12 T cell receptor beta chains from one specimen sequenced in a study of shared clonotypes between healthy human individuals. TCRdb's table, derived via immunoSEQ multiplex PCR, lists solely in-frame clones and lacks some. The table has some 1 million clones, about 75% seen once. Specimen: memory CD4+ T cells sorted from blood. Subset given: CD45RA-negative fraction. Every receptor here comes from a man between 18 and 29 years old in good health.

In the case of this clone: In the same sample, other DNA sequences code for this CDR3. CDR3 nucleotides: TGTGCCAGCAGCGTAGGGACCAACTATGGCTACACCTTC. Translated: CASSVGTNYGYTF. The rearrangement joins TRBV9 to TRBJ1-2; D gene unclear. The CDR3 sequence is 13 residues long. Per germline, CDR1 SGDLS and CDR2 YYNGEE. Trimming took off 0 bases at V and 2 bases at J, with 5 bases between the two ends.

V and J are TRBV29-1 and TRBJ2-5, with 7 positions matching TRBD2. Trimming cost V 4 bases and J 5 bases; bases outside gene matches: 10. Germline CDR1 is SQVTM and CDR2 is ANQGSEA. The CDR3 has 14 residues. The CDR3 DNA follows: TGCAGCGTTGCCCACAGACTAGCCGTTGAGACCCAGTACTTC. Translated: CSVAHRLAVETQYF.

The CDR3 DNA follows: TGTGCCAGCAGTCGACAGGGGGCGGCCAAAAACATTCAGTACTTC. Protein sequence: CASSRQGAAKNIQYF. The J gene is TRBJ2-4, the V gene TRBV6-5; TRBD1 matches at 10 bases. There are 15 residues in the CDR3. Germline V lookup: CDR1 MNHEY, CDR2 SVGAGI. Germline trimming cut 5 bases from V and 1 base from J; bases unmatched to any gene: 2.

This clone was picked up one time. V usage is TRBV19 and J usage is TRBJ1-1, with D perhaps TRBD1 (5 bases). The CDR3 spans 15 residues. Per the germline V gene, CDR1 is LNHDA and CDR2 is SQIVND (reference sequence). The V end was cut by 4 bases, the J end by 5 bases, with 17 bases between. CDR3 DNA: TGTGCCAGTAGTACCCCGGGAGGGGTATATACTGAAGCTTTCTTT. Its protein is CASSTPGGVYTEAFF.

CDR3 DNA sequence: TGTGCCAGCTCACCGGGCGGGTTCGGGGAGCTGTTTTTT. Protein product: CASSPGGFGELFF. The chain couples TRBV18 to TRBJ2-2, with D possibly being TRBD2 (5 bases). V was clipped by 3 bases and J by 7 bases, with 9 bases between them. Germline lookup yields CDR1 KGHSH and CDR2 LQKENI. This CDR3 comprises 13 residues.

V usage is TRBV7-9 and J usage is TRBJ2-3; TRBD1 matches at 9 bases. The V gene end was trimmed by 5 bases and the J gene end by 3 bases; junction bases not matched to a gene: 6. Germline V gene lookup returns CDR1 SEHNR and CDR2 FQNEAQ (reference sequence). The CDR3 covers 15 residues. CDR3 sequence reads: CASSEQGAETDTQYF. The CDR3 DNA sequence: TGTGCCAGCAGCGAACAGGGGGCTGAGACAGATACGCAGTATTTT.

The V gene is TRBV6-1, the J gene TRBJ2-5, with 7 bases that match TRBD1. This CDR3 is 16 amino acids long. V lost 3 bases and J lost 2; bases outside the gene matches: 9. From germline, CDR1 is MNHNS and CDR2 SASEGT. Written as DNA, the CDR3 is TGTGCCAGCAGTGAGAAGACAGGGAGAGTACAAGAGACCCAGTACTTC. It codes for CASSEKTGRVQETQYF.

This clone has more than one count but fewer than ten. J is TRBJ2-2 and V is TRBV7-3; TRBD1 is a possible D gene (6 bases). The CDR3 runs 15 residues. CDR1 and CDR2 (germline): SGHTA, FQGTGA. V was shortened by 4 bases and J by 0 bases, with 9 bases between the two germline ends. CDR3 in amino acids: CASSSDSANTGELFF. The CDR3, as DNA: TGTGCCAGCAGCTCGGACAGCGCGAACACCGGGGAGCTGTTTTTT.

The chain couples TRBV5-4 to TRBJ1-1, with 9 positions matching TRBD1. Per germline, CDR1 SGHNT and CDR2 YYREEE (reference sequence). The CDR3 is made up of 14 amino acids. V lost 4 bases, J lost 3 bases, and 4 bases stayed unmatched. The CDR3 protein is CASSPQGADTEAFF. CDR3 coding DNA: TGTGCCAGCAGCCCACAGGGGGCAGACACTGAAGCTTTCTTT. Combining the CDR3 with reference TRBV5-4 and TRBJ1-1 gives the whole variable domain ETGVTQSPTHLIKTRGQQVTLRCSSQSGHNTVSWYQQALGQGPQFIFQYYREEENGRGNFPPRFSGLQFPNYSSELNVNALELDDSALYLCASSPQGADTEAFFGQGTRLTVV.

The rearrangement uses TRBV5-1 and TRBJ1-4; 7 nucleotides agree with TRBD1. J lost 6 bases, V lost 4 bases, and 3 bases had no gene match. The CDR3 loop spans 13 amino acids. From germline, CDR1 is SGHRS and CDR2 YFSETQ. CDR3 region: CASSDGQDEKLFF. The DNA for the CDR3 is TGCGCCAGCAGCGATGGACAGGATGAAAAACTGTTTTTT.

This clone was counted a few times. The chain combines TRBV27 with TRBJ2-7; 8 bases are shared with TRBD1. Unmatched junction bases numbered 6, after V lost 6 bases and J lost 5 bases. CDR1 MNHEY and CDR2 SMNVEV come from the germline V gene (reference sequence). This CDR3 has 13 residues. The CDR3 DNA reads as TGTGCCAGCAGCAAGCAGGGGGCAAACGAGCAGTACTTC. Amino acid sequence: CASSKQGANEQYF.

This rearrangement joins TRBV5-1 to TRBJ2-3; TRBD2 aligns across 8 bases. CDR1 is SGHRS and CDR2 is YFSETQ in the germline V gene. The trim removed 2 bases at V and 0 bases at J, leaving 8 bases unmatched. This CDR3 is 17 amino acids long. The CDR3 here is CASSFGGGGPSTDTQYF. The CDR3 nucleotides are TGCGCCAGCAGCTTCGGAGGCGGGGGGCCTAGCACAGATACGCAGTATTTT.